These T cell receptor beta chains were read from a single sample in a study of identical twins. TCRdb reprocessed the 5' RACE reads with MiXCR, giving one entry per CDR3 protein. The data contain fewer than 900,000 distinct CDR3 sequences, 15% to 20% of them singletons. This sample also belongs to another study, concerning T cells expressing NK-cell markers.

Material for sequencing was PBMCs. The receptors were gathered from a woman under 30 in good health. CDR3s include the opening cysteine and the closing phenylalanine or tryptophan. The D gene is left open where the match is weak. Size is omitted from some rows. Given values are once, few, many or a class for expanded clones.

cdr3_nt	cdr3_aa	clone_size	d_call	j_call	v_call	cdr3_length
TGTGCCAGCAGCTTAGTACGGCGGGATAGAATAGCAGATACGCAGTATTTT	CASSLVRRDRIADTQYF	few	NA	TRBJ2-3	TRBV11-2	17
TGCGCCAGCGCGACTAGCGGGGGACCTCGAAACTACAATGAGCAGTTCTTC	CASATSGGPRNYNEQFF	NA	TRBD2	TRBJ2-1	TRBV5-1	17
TGTGCCAGCGACGGGCTAGCGGGATTCTCCTACGAGCAGTACTTC	CASDGLAGFSYEQYF	few	TRBD2	TRBJ2-7	TRBV6-2/TRBV6-3	15
TGTGCCAGCAGTGTCGTCGATACGCAGTATTTT	CASSVVDTQYF	NA	NA	TRBJ2-3	TRBV25-1	11
TGTGCCAGCAGCGTAGGTGAGGGGCGTGGGAATGAGCAGTTCTTC	CASSVGEGRGNEQFF	NA	NA	TRBJ2-1	TRBV9	15
TGCAGCGTTGCTGGCTCCGGGACAGCTTACGAGCAGTACTTC	CSVAGSGTAYEQYF	many	TRBD1	TRBJ2-7	TRBV29-1	14
TGCAGTGCTAGAGACAAAGGGGGACAGGGGGTCAGAGAGCAGTACTTC	CSARDKGGQGVREQYF	few	TRBD1	TRBJ2-7	TRBV20-1	16
TGCAGTGCTAGTCGGTCAGGCCCCGGGGAGCTGTTTTTT	CSASRSGPGELFF	NA	NA	TRBJ2-2	TRBV20-1	13
TGTGCCAGCAGTTACCTGGGTCCCAATAGCAATCAGCCCCAGCATTTT	CASSYLGPNSNQPQHF	few	NA	TRBJ1-5	TRBV6-5	16
TGCAGTGCTAGACTATTGACTGATATGAACACTGAAGCTTTCTTT	CSARLLTDMNTEAFF	NA	NA	TRBJ1-1	TRBV20-1	15
TGTGCCAGCAGCAGACAGGGGTCGGGAGAGACCCAGTACTTC	CASSRQGSGETQYF	few	TRBD1	TRBJ2-5	TRBV28	14
TGTGCCAGCAGTACTTCTAGCGGGGGGATCGATGAGCAGTTCTTC	CASSTSSGGIDEQFF	NA	TRBD2	TRBJ2-1	TRBV7-9	15
TGTGCCAGCAGCCAATGGGGACAGGGAAACACTGAAGCTTTCTTT	CASSQWGQGNTEAFF	NA	TRBD1	TRBJ1-1	TRBV3-1	15
TGTGCCAGCAGCCAAGGAGGGGCCCCGGTCACTGAAGCTTTCTTT	CASSQGGAPVTEAFF	few	NA	TRBJ1-1	TRBV4-2	15
TGTGCCAGCAGTTTAAGGGGCGGAAGCGATGAGCAGTTCTTC	CASSLRGGSDEQFF	NA	NA	TRBJ2-1	TRBV12-3/TRBV12-4	14
TGCAGTGCTACCCTAGCGGGAGTGGAAGATACGCAGTATTTT	CSATLAGVEDTQYF	NA	TRBD2	TRBJ2-3	TRBV20-1	14
TGTGCCAGCAGCTTCCCGGGACTAGCGGGTAGTAATGAGCAGTTCTTC	CASSFPGLAGSNEQFF	NA	TRBD2	TRBJ2-1	TRBV7-2	16
TGTGCCAGCAGCGTACGATTTTCCACAGATACGCAGTATTTT	CASSVRFSTDTQYF	NA	NA	TRBJ2-3	TRBV7-2	14
TGTGCCAGCAGCTTAGGAGCGGGAGATAGGACCGGGGAGCTGTTTTTT	CASSLGAGDRTGELFF	few	TRBD2	TRBJ2-2	TRBV7-2	16
TGTGCCAGCAGCCCCCCGGGGGGTACCACCGGGGAGCTGTTTTTT	CASSPPGGTTGELFF	few	TRBD2	TRBJ2-2	TRBV7-2	15
TGCAGTGGGGATGGTAGCGCAACTGAACTTTATAGCACAGATACGCAGTATTTT	CSGDGSATELYSTDTQYF	NA	NA	TRBJ2-3	TRBV20-1	18
TGTGCCAGCAGCCGGGGGGGACGTTCGAACCACAATGAGCAGTTCTTC	CASSRGGRSNHNEQFF	NA	TRBD2	TRBJ2-1	TRBV11-3	16
TGTGCCAGCAGCTTAGGAGTCAGCTATAATTCACCCCTCCACTTT	CASSLGVSYNSPLHF	few	NA	TRBJ1-6	TRBV7-9	15
TGTGCCAGCAGCCAAGAAGGTCTGCCCAGCACCTTC	CASSQEGLPSTF	few	NA	TRBJ1-2	TRBV3-1	12
TGTGCCAGCAGTACAGGCTTCTATGGCTACACCTTC	CASSTGFYGYTF	NA	NA	TRBJ1-2	TRBV6-1	12
TGCAGTGCTAGCCCAGGGAACTACGAGCAGTACTTC	CSASPGNYEQYF	few	NA	TRBJ2-7	TRBV20-1	12
TGTGCCAGCAGCTTAGGAGTGACGTACAATGAGCAGTTCTTC	CASSLGVTYNEQFF	many	NA	TRBJ2-1	TRBV7-2	14
TGCAGCGTTTACCGGGACCTCGAGGCCGACGAGCAGTACTTC	CSVYRDLEADEQYF	few	NA	TRBJ2-7	TRBV29-1	14
TGCGCCAGCAGCCAAGATCGTGTCGGAAAGGGGTCACCCCTCCACTTT	CASSQDRVGKGSPLHF	few	NA	TRBJ1-6	TRBV4-3	16
TGCAGTGCTAGAGATTATGCCGGGTGGAATGAGCAGTTCTTC	CSARDYAGWNEQFF	few	NA	TRBJ2-1	TRBV20-1	14
TGTGCCAGCAGCTTGCAACAAGCCCAAGAGACCCAGTACTTC	CASSLQQAQETQYF	NA	NA	TRBJ2-5	TRBV5-6	14
TGCGCCAGCAGGGTCGACAGAGACACAGATACGCAGTATTTT	CASRVDRDTDTQYF	once	NA	TRBJ2-3	TRBV5-1	14
TGTGCCAGCCGCTACCATATCGAATATGGCTACACCTTC	CASRYHIEYGYTF	few	NA	TRBJ1-2	TRBV12-3/TRBV12-4	13
TGTGCCAGCAGTTACTCGGGCCGGTCCTATGGCTACACCTTC	CASSYSGRSYGYTF	NA	NA	TRBJ1-2	TRBV6-5	14
TGTGCCAGCAGCTCGAGTCTGGGACAGGGATTCTCCTGGACGCAGTATTTT	CASSSSLGQGFSWTQYF	few	TRBD1	TRBJ2-3	TRBV7-9	17
TGTGCCAGCAGCCCCCAGACTGCCTATGCATACGAGCAGTACTTC	CASSPQTAYAYEQYF	NA	NA	TRBJ2-7	TRBV27	15
TGTGCCAGCAGTCCGGAGGTCGGACAGGGGGCGCCTAGTAATGGCTACACCTTC	CASSPEVGQGAPSNGYTF	few	TRBD1	TRBJ1-2	TRBV12-3/TRBV12-4	18
TGTGCCAGCAGCCTCCGGGACCAAAGTGGGCAGTTCTTC	CASSLRDQSGQFF	NA	NA	TRBJ2-1	TRBV7-9	13
TGTGCCAGCATCTCCCTACTAGCGGGGGGCCAGAATGAGCAGTTCTTC	CASISLLAGGQNEQFF	NA	TRBD2	TRBJ2-1	TRBV12-3/TRBV12-4	16
TGTGCCAGCAGCCAAGAGAGGACTAGCGGGAGGGTAAACCTTTACAATGAGCAGTTCTTC	CASSQERTSGRVNLYNEQFF	few	TRBD2	TRBJ2-1	TRBV3-1	20
TGCAGTGGTTTTCTTTCTTACGGAGACGAACAAGAGACCCAGTACTTC	CSGFLSYGDEQETQYF	many	NA	TRBJ2-5	TRBV20-1	16
TGCGCCAGCAGCCAAGATTGGACCTACGAGCAGTACTTC	CASSQDWTYEQYF	NA	NA	TRBJ2-7	TRBV4-3	13
TGTGCCAGCGGCCAATATCCTAGCGCGAGCACAGATACGCAGTATTTT	CASGQYPSASTDTQYF	once	NA	TRBJ2-3	TRBV11-2	16
TGTGCCAGCAGCGACGCCCCGACTAGCGGTGGGGGGGAGCAGTACTTC	CASSDAPTSGGGEQYF	NA	TRBD2	TRBJ2-7	TRBV5-6	16
TGCGCCAGCAGCCGAGGACTGGACTCCTACGAGCAGTACTTC	CASSRGLDSYEQYF	few	NA	TRBJ2-7	TRBV4-3	14
TGTGCCACCGATCCGGGACGCAAGGATTCACCCCTCCACTTT	CATDPGRKDSPLHF	many	NA	TRBJ1-6	TRBV6-1	14
TGTGCCAGCAGCCGATCGGGGGATTACGAGCAGTACTTC	CASSRSGDYEQYF	NA	NA	TRBJ2-7	TRBV6-1	13
TGTGCCAGCAGTTACTCGCTTCCCTACGAGCAGTACTTC	CASSYSLPYEQYF	NA	NA	TRBJ2-7	TRBV6-2/TRBV6-3	13